Following are 12 T cell receptor beta chains from one sample sequenced in a study of post-analysis software for immune sequencing data. No antigen is known for these receptors. Sequencing libraries made from TCR beta cDNA carried unique molecular identifiers. TCRdb reprocessed the PCR reads via MiXCR and lists one record per CDR3 protein. Among about 200,000 distinct CDR3 sequences listed, approximately 28% were seen once. Broader study findings: Five or six TRBV segments were significantly more frequent in patients than in controls. TRBV5-6, TRBV5-1 and TRBV20-1 were among these segments.

Specimen: blood. The source is a girl aged 2-17 years with multiple sclerosis.

V gene TRBV7-9 combines with J gene TRBJ2-2; the match to TRBD1 covers 7 bases. The CDR3 is 18 residues long. Germline lookup yields CDR1 SEHNR and CDR2 FQNEAQ (reference sequence). After removal of 1 base from V and 3 bases from J, the junction contained 11 bases not matched to a gene. The CDR3 region is CASSLVGVRDRHTGELFF. The CDR3 region has the DNA TGTGCCAGCAGCTTAGTAGGGGTCCGGGACAGACACACCGGGGAGCTGTTTTTT.

V is TRBV7-6 and J is TRBJ2-2; tentative D call: TRBD2 (6 bases). The CDR3 covers 14 residues. The germline gives CDR1 SGHVS, CDR2 FNYEAQ. V was pared by 6 bases and J by 7 bases, with 15 bases between. The CDR3 loop reads CASRTGLGIGELFF. CDR3 coding DNA: TGTGCCAGCAGGACGGGACTGGGAATCGGGGAGCTGTTTTTT.

This clonotype was seen many times. The chain joins TRBV20-1 to TRBJ2-7; no clear D. In germline, CDR1 is DFQATT, CDR2 SNEGSKA (reference sequence). The CDR3 runs 11 residues. The ends were cut back, 3 bases at V and 11 bases at J, with 14 bases in the middle. The CDR3 region is CSASGTWAEYF. The CDR3 DNA reads as TGCAGTGCTAGCGGAACCTGGGCGGAGTACTTC.

On this clonotype itself: A much more abundant neighbour one base away suggests this may be a read error. The chain is built from TRBV28 and TRBJ1-2, with a tentative D call TRBD1 (5 bases). Germline V lookup: CDR1 MDHEN, CDR2 SYDVKM. CDR3 length: 16 amino acids. Trimming pared 4 bases from V and 5 bases from J, leaving 20 bases between. The CDR3 region is CASSSTVGVLGYGYTF. For the CDR3, the DNA is TGTGCCAGCAGTTCGACGGTGGGGGTCCTGGGGTATGGCTACACCTTC.

The rearrangement joins TRBV4-2 to TRBJ2-4; no clear D. V lost 4 bases and J lost 1, with 5 bases in between. CDR3 length: 13 residues. Germline V CDR1 and CDR2: LGHNA, YNFKEQ. Written as DNA, the CDR3 is TGTGCCAGCAGCCCGCGGGCCAAAAACATTCAGTACTTC. Translation gives CASSPRAKNIQYF.

The table lists this clonotype with a count of one. This may come from a read error, since a much larger clone is one base off. The CDR3 region is CANRSPLDSSYEQYF. The CDR3 DNA reads as TGTGCCAACAGATCTCCTCTGGACAGCTCCTACGAGCAGTACTTC. This sequence joins TRBV28 and TRBJ2-7; maybe TRBD1 (6 bases). Trimming pared 10 bases from V and 0 bases from J, leaving 19 bases between. From germline, CDR1 is MDHEN and CDR2 SYDVKM. The CDR3 loop spans 15 amino acids.

Note on this clonotype: A much bigger clone sits one base away, suggesting this may be a read error. V usage is TRBV15 and J usage is TRBJ2-4; 7 bases fit TRBD2. CDR1 and CDR2 from the germline V gene are LNHNV and YYDKDF (reference sequence). This CDR3 is 15 amino acids long. With 1 base clipped from V and 1 base from J, the junction kept 1 base outside the gene matches. Here the CDR3 DNA reads TGTGCCACCAGCAGAGGGGGGGGGGCCAAAAACATTCAGTACTTC. It encodes CATSRGGGAKNIQYF.

This clonotype has at least ten counts. The rearrangement joins TRBV5-1 to TRBJ2-7; TRBD2 matches 13 bases. CDR3 length equals 17 residues. The V gene end was trimmed by 3 bases and the J gene end by 5 bases; junction bases not matched to a gene: 11. Germline CDR1 reads SGHRS; CDR2 reads YFSETQ. In DNA form, the CDR3 reads TGCGCCAGCAGCTGGCCAAAAACAGGACTAGCGGGAGACGAGCAGTACTTC. Protein sequence: CASSWPKTGLAGDEQYF.

A few counts support this clonotype. The junction departs from the called germline gene at one end, perhaps through a read error. The rearrangement joins TRBV7-3 to TRBJ2-1, with 9 bases aligning to TRBD1. Germline V gene data show CDR1 as SGHTA and CDR2 as FQGTGA. The CDR3 covers 16 residues. The CDR3 region has the DNA TGTGCCTGCAGCCCCGAGGGACAGGGCTCCTACAATGAGCAGTTCTTC. It yields the protein CACSPEGQGSYNEQFF. The complete variable domain, with remaining parts taken from reference TRBV7-3 and TRBJ2-1, reads GAGVSQTPSNKVTEKGKYVELRCDPISGHTALYWYRQSLGQGPEFLIYFQGTGAADDSGLPNDRFFAVRPEGSVSTLKIQRTERGDSAVYLCACSPEGQGSYNEQFFGPGTRLTVL.

There are a few counts of this clonotype. The chain joins TRBV6-6 to TRBJ2-1, with 7 bases aligning to TRBD1. This CDR3 comprises 14 residues. Germline V gene lookup returns CDR1 MNHNY and CDR2 SVGAGI (reference sequence). V lost 7 bases and J lost 7; bases outside the gene matches: 10. The CDR3 DNA follows: TGTGCCAGCACCGCCGGGACAGACTTTAATGAGCAGTTCTTC. This sequence encodes CASTAGTDFNEQFF.

Comment on this clonotype: Just one base apart from a much larger clone, this may be a read error. The CDR3 sequence is CASRSQGVQEAQYF. The CDR3 DNA sequence: TGTGCCAGCAGATCTCAGGGGGTCCAAGAGGCCCAGTACTTC. The chain recombines TRBV7-9 with TRBJ2-7; 7 bases fit TRBD1. The CDR3 is 14 amino acids. The V gene end was trimmed by 6 bases and the J gene end by 10 bases; junction bases not matched to a gene: 15. CDR1 and CDR2 (germline): SEHNR, FQNEAQ (reference sequence).

The chain is built from TRBV6-2 or TRBV6-3 and TRBJ2-7; D ambiguous. With 6 bases removed from V and 3 bases from J, the gap between germline ends came to 15 bases. CDR1 and CDR2 from the germline V gene are MNHEY and SVGEGT. The CDR3 runs to 14 residues. Here the CDR3 DNA reads TGTGCCAGCAGGTGGGTCAGGCTAAACTACGAGCAGTACTTC. This codes for CASRWVRLNYEQYF.